Below are 13 T cell receptor beta chains sequenced from a single sample in a study of shared clonotypes between healthy human individuals. TCRdb keeps only in-frame clones here, not all; method: immunoSEQ multiplex PCR. The sample yields approximately 2.1 million clones, approximately 93% seen once. Sequencing used naive CD4+ T cells from PBMCs. The subset is: CD45RA+ positively selected. These receptors came from a man younger than 35 in good health. Some clones in this sample may be carry-over from other donors' samples.

This clone was detected a few times. The rearrangement uses TRBV14 and TRBJ1-1; D may be TRBD1 (6 bases). Per germline, CDR1 SGHDN and CDR2 FVKESK. V lost 0 bases and J 3 bases, leaving 14 bases between the germline ends. The CDR3 extends over 16 amino acids. CDR3 in amino acids: CASSQDGGRWHTEAFF. The CDR3 nucleotides are TGTGCCAGCAGCCAAGACGGGGGGCGATGGCACACTGAAGCTTTCTTT.

The chain uses TRBV2 and TRBJ2-4; D perhaps matches TRBD2 (7 bases). Germline CDR1 and CDR2: SNHLY and FYNNEI. Deletions cut 7 bases from V and 0 bases from J, with 13 bases between. The CDR3 is 15 amino acids. The DNA of the CDR3 is TGTGCCAGCATGGGGGGGCAACTAGCCAAAAACATTCAGTACTTC. Translated: CASMGGQLAKNIQYF.

The rearrangement uses TRBV9 and TRBJ2-1, with D hard to call. This CDR3 is built from 16 residues. Germline V gene sequence: CDR1 SGDLS, CDR2 YYNGEE. Trimming shortened V by 2 bases and J by 8 bases, and 20 bases separated the two germline ends. The CDR3 reads CASSVLEEYVVYEQFF. DNA for the CDR3: TGTGCCAGCAGCGTTCTCGAGGAGTATGTGGTCTATGAGCAGTTCTTC.

The chain couples TRBV18 to TRBJ2-2; TRBD1 agrees at 9 bases. The CDR3 is 18 amino acids. The V gene's germline CDR1 is KGHSH and CDR2 LQKENI. The junction had 13 bases not matched to a gene; V was cut back by 4 bases and J by 4 bases. The CDR3 sequence: CASSLLSPGQGSTGELFF. The CDR3, as DNA: TGTGCCAGCTCACTCCTATCTCCGGGACAGGGTAGCACCGGGGAGCTGTTTTTT.

On this clone: The sample contains more than one DNA sequence encoding this CDR3. The V call is TRBV7-9, the J call TRBJ2-7; 9 nucleotides line up with TRBD1. The length of the CDR3 is 15 residues. The trim removed 4 bases at V and 1 base at J, leaving 5 bases unmatched. The germline V gene encodes CDR1 SEHNR and CDR2 FQNEAQ (reference sequence). The CDR3 here is CASSSPGQGSYEQYF. CDR3 in DNA: TGTGCCAGCAGCTCACCGGGACAGGGATCCTACGAGCAGTACTTC.

A word on this clone: This CDR3 is also generated by other DNA sequences in the sample. The V call is TRBV6-1, the J call TRBJ2-3; D is possibly TRBD2 (5 bases). Per germline, CDR1 MNHNS and CDR2 SASEGT. This CDR3 is 13 amino acids long. V was cut by 0 bases and J by 5 bases, with 6 bases left in between. CDR3 nucleotides: TGTGCCAGCAGTGAAGCGGGAGTAGATACGCAGTATTTT. It specifies CASSEAGVDTQYF.

The rearrangement links TRBV5-5 to TRBJ1-1; unclear D gene. Trimming shortened V by 4 bases and J by 1 base, and 8 bases separated the two germline ends. CDR3 length: 13 residues. The germline V gene has CDR1 SGHKS and CDR2 YYEKEE (reference sequence). DNA for the CDR3: TGTGCCAGCAGCCTGACATCGAACACTGAAGCTTTCTTT. It encodes CASSLTSNTEAFF.

The chain employs TRBV25-1 and TRBJ1-4, with no clear D. With 1 base removed from V and 5 bases from J, the gap between germline ends came to 8 bases. The CDR3 runs 14 residues. The germline V gene has CDR1 MGHDK and CDR2 SYGVNS. DNA for the CDR3: TGTGCCAGCAGTGAATCCGGCATGAATGAAAAACTGTTTTTT. Its translation is CASSESGMNEKLFF. The full variable domain, rest sourced from reference TRBV25-1 and TRBJ1-4, is EADIYQTPRYLVIGTGKKITLECSQTMGHDKMYWYQQDPGMELHLIHYSYGVNSTEKGDLSSESTVSRIRTEHFPLTLESARPSHTSQYLCASSESGMNEKLFFGSGTQLSVL.

This clone was observed once. The V and J genes are TRBV5-1 and TRBJ2-4, with 9 bases identical to TRBD2. After removal of 0 bases from V and 8 bases from J, the junction contained 9 bases not matched to a gene. Germline V lookup: CDR1 SGHRS, CDR2 YFSETQ. The CDR3 extends over 16 amino acids. The CDR3 region has the DNA TGCGCCAGCAGCTTGGCGCTAGCGGGGACTAATTACATTCAGTACTTC. Protein product: CASSLALAGTNYIQYF.

The chain combines TRBV5-1 with TRBJ1-1; D unclear. CDR1 is SGHRS and CDR2 is YFSETQ in the germline V gene. The CDR3 consists of 16 residues. V lost 1 base and J lost 2, with 15 bases in between. CDR3 protein: CASSLTPDTINTEAFF. The DNA for the CDR3 is TGCGCCAGCAGCTTGACCCCCGACACAATCAACACTGAAGCTTTCTTT.

This clone was seen only a few times. Other nucleotide sequences from this sample produce the same CDR3. The chain carries TRBV5-1 and TRBJ1-4; TRBD1 is a possible D gene (5 bases). Per germline, CDR1 SGHRS and CDR2 YFSETQ. Trimming shortened V by 0 bases and J by 6 bases, and 9 bases separated the two germline ends. The CDR3 totals 14 residues. CDR3 in amino acids: CASSLGRGDEKLFF. CDR3 DNA sequence: TGCGCCAGCAGCTTGGGTAGGGGCGATGAAAAACTGTTTTTT.

Points on this clone: Other DNA sequences in the same sample also yield this CDR3. V and J are TRBV28 and TRBJ2-5, with no clear D. Germline V gene sequence: CDR1 MDHEN, CDR2 SYDVKM. Trimming shortened V by 5 bases and J by 4 bases, and 5 bases separated the two germline ends. The CDR3 covers 11 residues. This CDR3 is CASSRRETQYF. The CDR3 nucleotides read TGTGCCAGCAGTAGGCGAGAGACCCAGTACTTC. The full variable domain, in which reference TRBV28 and TRBJ2-5 provide the parts outside the CDR3, is DVKVTQSSRYLVKRTGEKVFLECVQDMDHENMFWYRQDPGLGLRLIYFSYDVKMKEKGDIPEGYSVSREKKERFSLILESASTNQTSMYLCASSRRETQYFGPGTRLLVL.

This rearrangement joins TRBV28 to TRBJ2-7; 8 bases align to TRBD1. Germline CDR1 MDHEN, CDR2 SYDVKM. CDR3 size: 14 residues. With 6 bases clipped from V and 4 bases from J, the junction kept 8 bases outside the gene matches. This chain's CDR3 is CASSPGQERYEQYF. CDR3 in DNA: TGTGCCAGCAGCCCGGGACAGGAGAGATACGAGCAGTACTTC.